Shown below are 18 T cell receptor beta chains from a single sample sequenced in a study of blood T cell repertoires in COVID-19. Sequencing used immunoSEQ multiplex PCR; TCRdb keeps in-frame clones, though not all of them. In the table there are approximately 97,000 clones, 90% of which are singletons. Sequencing was performed on peripheral blood. Receptor source: a man aged 55 to 70 with acute or convalescent COVID-19.

The J gene is TRBJ2-1, the V gene TRBV6-6; TRBD1 is a possible D gene (6 bases). The germline V and J ends were trimmed by 6 bases and 8 bases, with 20 bases remaining between them. This CDR3 has 15 residues. In germline, CDR1 is MNHNY, CDR2 SVGAGI (reference sequence). The CDR3 DNA follows: TGTGCCAGCAGCTCGAGGGGGAGTTCTTTTTATGAGCAGTTCTTC. Translation gives CASSSRGSSFYEQFF.

The chain employs TRBV2 and TRBJ1-1; D remains unclear. V was pared by 8 bases and J by 5 bases, with 15 bases between. The CDR3 contains 13 residues. Looked up from germline, CDR1 is SNHLY and CDR2 is FYNNEI. This CDR3 is CASGAESGTEAFF. As DNA, the CDR3 is TGTGCCAGCGGAGCAGAATCGGGGACTGAAGCTTTCTTT.

The V call is TRBV5-1, the J call TRBJ2-7; the D is unclear. Trimming stripped 0 bases from V and 2 bases from J, with 3 bases between. Germline V lookup: CDR1 SGHRS, CDR2 YFSETQ. The CDR3 covers 12 residues. Here the CDR3 reads CASSLVAYEQYF. CDR3 sequence (DNA): TGCGCCAGCAGCTTGGTAGCCTACGAGCAGTACTTC.

J is TRBJ1-2 and V is TRBV7-2; tentative D call: TRBD1 (5 bases). Germline values: CDR1 SGHTA, CDR2 FQGNSA. V lost 5 bases and J 4 bases, leaving 17 bases between the germline ends. The length of the CDR3 is 15 residues. The CDR3 DNA follows: TGTGCCAGCAGCCCCCCCGCGGGGCTAGTCTATGGCTACACCTTC. It specifies CASSPPAGLVYGYTF. Complete variable domain (other parts from reference TRBV7-2 and TRBJ1-2): GAGVSQSPSNKVTEKGKDVELRCDPISGHTALYWYRQSLGQGLEFLIYFQGNSAPDKSGLPSDRFSAERTGGSVSTLTIQRTQQEDSAVYLCASSPPAGLVYGYTFGSGTRLTVV.

The chain combines TRBV7-9 with TRBJ1-1; D might be TRBD1 (5 bases). Germline values: CDR1 SEHNR, CDR2 FQNEAQ (reference sequence). This CDR3 contains 13 residues. V shed 1 base and J shed 6 bases, with 9 bases lying between them. The CDR3 DNA follows: TGTGCCAGCAGCTTAGTGACAGCCCCTGAAGCTTTCTTT. It yields the protein CASSLVTAPEAFF.

V and J are TRBV5-1 and TRBJ1-2, with 9 bases fitting TRBD1. V shed 0 bases and J 0 bases; nucleotides not matched to a gene: 3. CDR1 is SGHRS, CDR2 YFSETQ, per germline. The CDR3 length is 16 residues. The CDR3 region has the DNA TGCGCCAGCAGCTTGGGGACAGGGGCAGCTAACTATGGCTACACCTTC. As protein: CASSLGTGAANYGYTF.

The chain uses TRBV30 and TRBJ1-5; 11 nucleotides align to TRBD1. Germline V gene sequence: CDR1 GTSNPN, CDR2 SVGIG (reference sequence). The trim removed 1 base at V and 8 bases at J, leaving 4 bases unmatched. The CDR3 consists of 14 residues. The CDR3 bases are TGTGCCTGGAGTGCGGGGACAGGGGGTGAGCCCCAGCATTTT. The encoded protein is CAWSAGTGGEPQHF.

This rearrangement joins TRBV3-1 (or the pseudogene TRBV3-2) to TRBJ2-3; TRBD2 is a possible D gene (6 bases). CDR1 and CDR2 from the germline V gene are LGHDT and YNNKEL (reference sequence). V lost 1 base, J lost 4 bases, and 9 bases lay in between. This CDR3 has 14 amino acids. The CDR3 coding sequence is TGTGCCAGCAGCCAAGTGGGACTCCCAGATACGCAGTATTTT. It is translated as CASSQVGLPDTQYF.

The chain uses TRBV2 and TRBJ2-2; 13 nucleotides match TRBD2. The CDR3 runs to 16 residues. Trimming took 8 bases from V and 5 from J; bases not matched to a gene: 8. CDR1 and CDR2 from the germline V gene are SNHLY and FYNNEI. Here the CDR3 reads CASYRTSGGRTGELFF. The CDR3 nucleotides read TGTGCCAGCTACCGGACTAGCGGGGGCCGGACCGGGGAGCTGTTTTTT.

This rearrangement joins TRBV7-9 to TRBJ2-7; 7 bases agree with TRBD1. This CDR3 comprises 14 residues. The ends lost 5 bases at V and 2 bases at J; junction bases unmatched: 6. Germline V gene lookup returns CDR1 SEHNR and CDR2 FQNEAQ (reference sequence). Written as DNA, the CDR3 is TGTGCCAGCAGCCTGGACAGGAGCACCTACGAGCAGTACGTC. This translates into CASSLDRSTYEQYV.

The rearrangement uses TRBV19 and TRBJ1-2; D is perhaps TRBD1 (6 bases). The CDR3 has 11 amino acids. V gave up 10 bases and J gave up 4 bases, with 10 bases separating them. CDR1 LNHDA and CDR2 SQIVND come from the germline V gene (reference sequence). Here the CDR3 reads CATKQGYGYTF. The CDR3 DNA follows: TGTGCCACGAAACAGGGCTATGGCTACACCTTC.

The V call is TRBV27, the J call TRBJ2-7; TRBD2 might be the D (7 bases). CDR1 is MNHEY, CDR2 SMNVEV, per germline (reference sequence). The CDR3 has 16 residues. Trimming shortened V by 3 bases and J by 6 bases, and 21 bases separated the two germline ends. CDR3: CASSFLTGGGRGEQYF. DNA of the CDR3: TGTGCCAGCAGTTTCCTGACTGGCGGGGGCCGAGGCGAGCAGTACTTC.

The chain has TRBV5-4 and TRBJ1-2, with 7 bases that match TRBD1. The CDR3 runs to 15 residues. From germline, CDR1 is SGHNT and CDR2 YYREEE (reference sequence). Unmatched junction bases numbered 13, after V lost 4 bases and J lost 7 bases. CDR3 bases: TGTGCCAGCAGCCACCAACAGGGGTATTTTGGTGGCTACACCTTC. Encoded protein: CASSHQQGYFGGYTF.

This chain uses TRBV6-5 with TRBJ1-5; no definite D call. Germline CDR1 is MNHEY and CDR2 is SVGAGI. This CDR3 is built from 14 residues. Deletions cut 7 bases from V and 0 bases from J, with 10 bases between. The CDR3 nucleotides read TGTGCCAGCAAAGAAGTAGTTAGCAATCAGCCCCAGCATTTT. It yields the protein CASKEVVSNQPQHF.

The V call is TRBV15, the J call TRBJ1-3, with unresolved D. V lost 3 bases and J lost 0, with 12 bases in between. CDR3 length: 16 residues. The germline V gene encodes CDR1 LNHNV and CDR2 YYDKDF (reference sequence). The CDR3 protein is CATSSLGQYSGNTIYF. In DNA form, the CDR3 reads TGTGCCACCAGCAGTTTGGGCCAGTACTCTGGAAACACCATATATTTT. Drawing the rest from reference TRBV15 and TRBJ1-3, the complete variable domain is DAMVIQNPRYQVTQFGKPVTLSCSQTLNHNVMYWYQQKSSQAPKLLFHYYDKDFNNEADTPDNFQSRRPNTSFCFLDIRSPGLGDTAMYLCATSSLGQYSGNTIYFGEGSWLTVV.

This clone was seen a handful of times. J is TRBJ2-7 and V is TRBV5-1; TRBD2 matches 7 bases. The trim removed 4 bases at V and 0 bases at J, leaving 10 bases unmatched. The length of the CDR3 is 16 residues. Germline loops: CDR1 SGHRS, CDR2 YFSETQ. CDR3 sequence: CASSVGLRDYSYEQYF. The CDR3 bases are TGCGCCAGCAGCGTCGGCCTCCGGGACTACTCCTACGAGCAGTACTTC.

The chain uses TRBV4-1 and TRBJ1-2, with D possibly being TRBD1 (6 bases). The germline V gene encodes CDR1 MGHRA and CDR2 YSYEKL. The CDR3 totals 15 residues. The V end was cut by 1 base, the J end by 4 bases, with 13 bases between. The DNA of the CDR3 is TGCGCCAGCAGCCAAGGACAGGAGGCTGTCTATGGCTACACCTTC. The encoded protein is CASSQGQEAVYGYTF.

The CDR3 DNA reads as TGTGCCAGCAGTTTAGCCTCCGGGACAGGAAAAAACATTCAGTACTTC. Protein: CASSLASGTGKNIQYF. This chain joins TRBV27 and TRBJ2-4; 8 bases line up with TRBD1. The CDR3 is 16 residues long. Per the germline V gene, CDR1 is MNHEY and CDR2 is SMNVEV (reference sequence). Germline trimming cut 2 bases from V and 4 bases from J; bases unmatched to any gene: 7.